Below, 26 T cell receptor beta chains from the same sample are listed, as sequenced in a study of shared clonotypes between healthy human individuals. Here immunoSEQ multiplex PCR was the method, and the copy in TCRdb shows in-frame clones only, minus some. The sample includes some 900,000 clones, 76% of them seen just once. The sequencing input was memory CD4+ T cells sorted from blood. Subset noted: CD45RA-negative fraction. The receptors stem from a man between 18 and 35 years old in good health.

Regarding this clone: This sample includes further DNA sequences coding for the same CDR3. The rearrangement uses TRBV7-3 and TRBJ2-2; possibly TRBD1 for D (5 bases). Germline lookup yields CDR1 SGHTA and CDR2 FQGTGA. Trimming removed 0 bases from V and 3 bases from J, with 5 bases in between. The CDR3 runs 14 residues. CDR3 nucleotide sequence: TGTGCCAGCAGCTTAACCAGGGACACCGGGGAGCTGTTTTTT. Protein sequence: CASSLTRDTGELFF.

The chain recombines TRBV6-1 with TRBJ2-7, with D possibly matching TRBD1 (6 bases). Trimming stripped 7 bases from V and 3 bases from J, with 16 bases between. This CDR3 is 14 amino acids long. The germline CDR1 and CDR2 sequences are MNHNS and SASEGT. CDR3 sequence reads: CASNVAQGNYEQYF. The CDR3 DNA reads TGTGCCAGCAACGTTGCACAGGGAAACTACGAGCAGTACTTC.

This clone was detected once. In the same sample, other DNA sequences code for this CDR3. Here the CDR3 reads CASSQGQGAKNIQYF. Here the CDR3 DNA reads TGTGCCAGCAGCCAAGGACAGGGCGCCAAAAACATTCAGTACTTC. This chain joins TRBV14 and TRBJ2-4; 7 positions agree with TRBD1. CDR1 and CDR2 from the germline V gene are SGHDN and FVKESK. J was trimmed by 1 base and V by 1 base; bases with no gene match: 1. This CDR3 has 15 amino acids.

J is TRBJ2-3 and V is TRBV7-9; D might be TRBD1 (6 bases). Germline V gene sequence: CDR1 SEHNR, CDR2 FQNEAQ (reference sequence). The V end lost 5 bases, the J end lost 2 bases, and 11 bases lay between the germline ends. The CDR3 runs 14 residues. The CDR3 loop is CASSADRNTDTQYF. DNA of the CDR3: TGTGCCAGCAGCGCCGACAGGAACACAGATACGCAGTATTTT. Complete variable domain (other parts from reference TRBV7-9 and TRBJ2-3): DTGVSQNPRHKITKRGQNVTFRCDPISEHNRLYWYRQTLGQGPEFLTYFQNEAQLEKSRLLSDRFSAERPKGSFSTLEIQRTEQGDSAMYLCASSADRNTDTQYFGPGTRLTVL.

J is TRBJ2-2 and V is TRBV19; D gene ambiguous. The V and J ends lost 3 bases and 9 bases respectively, with 23 bases between them. This CDR3 is built from 17 residues. CDR1 is LNHDA, CDR2 SQIVND, per germline (reference sequence). The CDR3 bases are TGTGCCAGTAGTATCTCAGACGCTAGTACCCTCAGCCGGGAGCTGTTTTTT. Translating gives CASSISDASTLSRELFF.

The rearrangement links TRBV6-6 to TRBJ2-7, with TRBD1 identical over 7 bases. CDR1 MNHNY and CDR2 SVGAGI come from the germline V gene (reference sequence). CDR3 length equals 12 residues. J gave up 3 bases and V 5 bases, and 1 base lay outside the gene matches. CDR3 residues: CASSTGDYEQYF. The DNA of the CDR3 is TGTGCCAGCAGTACAGGGGACTACGAGCAGTACTTC.

The J gene is TRBJ1-6, the V gene TRBV9; a weak D match, TRBD1 (5 bases). Germline-derived CDR1 and CDR2 are SGDLS and YYNGEE. The ends were cut back, 3 bases at V and 4 bases at J, with 11 bases in the middle. This CDR3 has 15 residues. The CDR3, as DNA: TGTGCCAGCAGCGGGGGCCGAGAGTATAATTCACCCCTCCACTTT. Residues: CASSGGREYNSPLHF.

This clone was observed a handful of times. The J gene is TRBJ1-2, the V gene TRBV25-1; 9 nucleotides align to TRBD1. Per germline, CDR1 MGHDK and CDR2 SYGVNS. CDR3 length: 14 amino acids. V was clipped by 6 bases and J by 6 bases; unmatched bases: 8. The CDR3, as DNA: TGTGCCAGCAGAAGAACAGGGGGCAGGGATGGCTACACCTTC. Translating gives CASRRTGGRDGYTF.

This sequence joins TRBV4-1 and TRBJ1-5, with D perhaps TRBD1 (5 bases). Germline values: CDR1 MGHRA, CDR2 YSYEKL. CDR3 length equals 15 residues. Trimming pared 0 bases from V and 6 bases from J, leaving 12 bases between. CDR3 sequence reads: CASSQDLPGGQPQHF. The CDR3 DNA follows: TGCGCCAGCAGCCAAGATCTTCCGGGGGGTCAGCCCCAGCATTTT.

Details on this clone: It differs at one base from a far larger clone, so likely a read error. Other nucleotide sequences in the sample specify the same CDR3. The chain links TRBV6-5 to TRBJ2-7; TRBD2 agrees at 11 bases. Losses at the gene ends were 10 bases for V and 7 bases for J; bases not matched to a gene: 15. Germline loops: CDR1 MNHEY, CDR2 SVGAGI. There are 15 residues in the CDR3. The CDR3 is CATRPGLADRYEQYF. CDR3 DNA: TGTGCCACTAGACCGGGACTAGCGGATCGCTATGAGCAGTACTTC.

The chain carries TRBV7-2 and TRBJ2-7, with 9 positions matching TRBD1. Trimming removed 8 bases from V and 3 bases from J; junction bases left unmatched: 8. The CDR3 is 14 residues long. The V gene's germline CDR1 is SGHTA and CDR2 FQGNSA. In DNA, the CDR3 is TGTGCCAGCTCATGGTCGGGACAGGGCTACGAGCAGTACTTC. It encodes CASSWSGQGYEQYF.

This clone has only a few counts. The chain employs TRBV12-1 and TRBJ1-6; TRBD1 is the table's D call, not checked against the DNA. TRBV12-1 is deemed a pseudogene. CDR3 size: 15 residues. Here the CDR3 DNA reads TGTGCCAGCAGTCACCCAGGGGTAGGCAATTCACCCCTCCACTTT. Translated: CASSHPGVGNSPLHF.

CDR3 region: CASSRSGGGYTDTQYF. The CDR3 bases are TGTGCCAGCAGCCGAAGCGGCGGGGGTTACACAGATACGCAGTATTTT. V is TRBV7-3 and J is TRBJ2-3; TRBD2 aligns across 7 bases. This CDR3 is built from 16 residues. After removal of 5 bases from V and 2 bases from J, the junction contained 10 bases not matched to a gene. The germline gives CDR1 SGHTA, CDR2 FQGTGA.

The chain is built from TRBV29-1 and TRBJ1-2; no clear D. V was cut by 6 bases and J by 1 base, with 9 bases left in between. There are 12 residues in the CDR3. Looked up from germline, CDR1 is SQVTM and CDR2 is ANQGSEA. The CDR3: CSVERSNYGYTF. CDR3 bases: TGCAGCGTCGAACGGAGTAACTATGGCTACACCTTC.

The genes are TRBV5-1 and TRBJ2-5; tentatively, D is TRBD2 (5 bases). This CDR3 region has 16 residues. The ends were cut back, 0 bases at V and 5 bases at J, with 17 bases in the middle. Germline V gene lookup returns CDR1 SGHRS and CDR2 YFSETQ. CDR3 nucleotides: TGCGCCAGCAGCTTGGAGGCAGCGGCGGGTGGGGAGACCCAGTACTTC. The encoded protein is CASSLEAAAGGETQYF. Full variable domain (remainder filled in from reference TRBV5-1 and TRBJ2-5): KAGVTQTPRYLIKTRGQQVTLSCSPISGHRSVSWYQQTPGQGLQFLFEYFSETQRNKGNFPGRFSGRQFSNSRSEMNVSTLELGDSALYLCASSLEAAAGGETQYFGPGTRLLVL.

This chain links TRBV7-5 with TRBJ2-1. TRBV7-5 is classified as a pseudogene. There are 13 residues in the CDR3. As DNA, the CDR3 is TGTGCCCGAGCTGTGACCGGTGAGCATGAGCAGTTCTTC. Its protein product is CARAVTGEHEQFF.

This chain uses TRBV5-1 with TRBJ1-2, with 7 bases identical to TRBD1. Germline trimming cut 4 bases from V and 1 base from J; bases unmatched to any gene: 4. The CDR3 is 14 residues long. Germline V lookup: CDR1 SGHRS, CDR2 YFSETQ. CDR3 loop: CASSTGDSNYGYTF. CDR3 in DNA: TGCGCCAGCAGCACCGGGGACAGTAACTATGGCTACACCTTC.

This clone was found a few times. The chain links TRBV5-1 to TRBJ2-5; TRBD2 matches 8 bases. V was pared by 8 bases and J by 5 bases, with 14 bases of the junction left unmatched. The CDR3 is 15 residues long. CDR1 is SGHRS, CDR2 YFSETQ, per germline. CDR3 residues: CASDPTGGGRETQYF. The CDR3 DNA reads as TGCGCCAGTGACCCCACCGGCGGGGGGCGGGAGACCCAGTACTTC. The complete variable domain, with remaining parts taken from reference TRBV5-1 and TRBJ2-5, reads KAGVTQTPRYLIKTRGQQVTLSCSPISGHRSVSWYQQTPGQGLQFLFEYFSETQRNKGNFPGRFSGRQFSNSRSEMNVSTLELGDSALYLCASDPTGGGRETQYFGPGTRLLVL.

J is TRBJ2-7 and V is TRBV5-1; the match to TRBD1 covers 7 bases. The trim removed 4 bases at V and 6 bases at J, leaving 13 bases unmatched. The germline CDR1 and CDR2 sequences are SGHRS and YFSETQ. This CDR3 has 15 amino acids. CDR3 region: CASSLRQGPRSEQYF. In DNA, the CDR3 is TGCGCCAGCAGCCTAAGACAGGGTCCCCGCTCCGAGCAGTACTTC.

The genes are TRBV30 and TRBJ2-2, with D perhaps matching TRBD1 (6 bases). The V and J ends lost 4 bases and 1 base respectively, with 16 bases between them. The CDR3 extends over 16 amino acids. Per germline, CDR1 GTSNPN and CDR2 SVGIG (reference sequence). The CDR3 DNA is TGTGCCTGGATCGGACAGATCGGTTGGAACACCGGGGAGCTGTTTTTT. Protein sequence: CAWIGQIGWNTGELFF.

This clone has just one count. The V gene is TRBV7-6, the J gene TRBJ2-2, with TRBD2 matching over 14 bases. Germline loops: CDR1 SGHVS, CDR2 FNYEAQ. V trimming: 5 bases; J trimming: 4 bases; junction bases outside the gene matches: 15. The CDR3 sequence is 20 residues long. The CDR3 sequence: CASSNPGLAGALRGTGELFF. CDR3 bases: TGTGCCAGCAGCAATCCGGGACTAGCGGGGGCTCTTAGAGGCACCGGGGAGCTGTTTTTT.

The chain couples TRBV6-1 to TRBJ2-7, with TRBD1 as a possible D gene (5 bases). The CDR3 consists of 14 residues. The germline CDR1 and CDR2 sequences are MNHNS and SASEGT. V lost 5 bases and J 0 bases, leaving 11 bases between the germline ends. The CDR3 DNA reads as TGTGCCAGCAGTTTTACAGGATCCTCCTACGAGCAGTACTTC. This gives the protein CASSFTGSSYEQYF.

This chain connects TRBV5-1 to TRBJ2-5; 7 bases line up with TRBD2. The germline gives CDR1 SGHRS, CDR2 YFSETQ. V shed 2 bases and J 4 bases; nucleotides not matched to a gene: 8. The CDR3 extends over 15 amino acids. The CDR3 DNA reads as TGCGCCAGCAGCTTAGGTGCGGGGGTCGGAGAGACCCAGTACTTC. Its translation is CASSLGAGVGETQYF. The whole variable domain, remainder taken from reference TRBV5-1 and TRBJ2-5, is KAGVTQTPRYLIKTRGQQVTLSCSPISGHRSVSWYQQTPGQGLQFLFEYFSETQRNKGNFPGRFSGRQFSNSRSEMNVSTLELGDSALYLCASSLGAGVGETQYFGPGTRLLVL.

This chain links TRBV2 with TRBJ2-7; 9 bases agree with TRBD2. Per the germline V gene, CDR1 is SNHLY and CDR2 is FYNNEI. Trimming at V came to 10 bases and at J to 6 bases, leaving 13 bases not matched to a gene. This CDR3 has 14 amino acids. The CDR3 DNA follows: TGTGCCACCCGTGTTAGCGGGAGCCCGGGCGAGCAGTACTTC. Amino acids: CATRVSGSPGEQYF.

The chain links TRBV18 to TRBJ2-7, with 12 bases matching TRBD2. The J segment lost 0 bases and the V segment lost 3 bases, leaving 9 bases of the junction unmatched. Germline CDR1 is KGHSH and CDR2 is LQKENI. The CDR3 is 18 residues long. This CDR3 is CASSPVRTSGAVSYEQYF. CDR3 nucleotide sequence: TGTGCCAGCTCACCTGTCCGGACTAGCGGGGCGGTCTCCTACGAGCAGTACTTC.

The V and J genes are TRBV6-1 and TRBJ1-5; 8 nucleotides align to TRBD1. V trimming: 6 bases; J trimming: 10 bases; junction bases outside the gene matches: 8. The germline CDR1 and CDR2 sequences are MNHNS and SASEGT. This CDR3 spans 13 amino acids. The CDR3 loop reads CASSPDRGGPQHF. CDR3 in DNA: TGTGCCAGCAGCCCCGACAGGGGCGGACCCCAGCATTTT.